Sequencing of this T cell receptor beta chain was carried out in a study of response to subunit inactivated influenza vaccine. The study, taken as a whole, reports: Authors proposed each seasonal influenza vaccination draws in few new T cells.

Using its own MiXCR run on the RT-PCR reads, TCRdb lists one record per CDR3 protein. The sample carries some 600,000 distinct CDR3 sequences, 13% to 15% recorded once. Only a few counts were recorded for this clonotype. The target antigen is unknown. Between the trimmed V and J ends, which lost 4 bases and 0 bases, there was a span of 6 bases. The CDR3 is 13 residues long. The germline gives CDR1 LGHNA, CDR2 YNFKEQ. The origin of this receptor is a man in his forties or fifties who received an inactivated influenza vaccine. Specimen: PBMCs from blood, collected less than 15 days before vaccination. V usage is TRBV4-2 and J usage is TRBJ1-2; no definite D call. In DNA form, the CDR3 reads TGTGCCAGCAGCCGCCTCTCTAACTATGGCTACACCTTC. Its translation: CASSRLSNYGYTF.